Following are 30 T cell receptor beta chains from one sample sequenced in a study of TIL therapy for anti-PD-1-resistant metastatic lung cancer. The time point was: pre-treatment sample, taken before nivolumab and TIL therapy. This was the immunoSEQ v3 assay. The table came from immunoSEQ multiplex PCR; TCRdb's copy has only in-frame clones and leaves some out. Found here are tens of thousands of clones, around 80% of them singletons; the top ten hold about 15%. Material: blood, obtained at baseline. The receptor set was obtained from a man in his 70s with non-small cell lung cancer.

The chain uses TRBV5-5 and TRBJ2-4; TRBD1 aligns across 7 bases. Per the germline V gene, CDR1 is SGHKS and CDR2 is YYEKEE (reference sequence). Trimming at V came to 2 bases and at J to 0 bases, leaving 5 bases not matched to a gene. This CDR3 region has 16 residues. The CDR3 region has the DNA TGTGCCAGCAGCTTTACGACAGGGCTAGCCAAAAACATTCAGTACTTC. Translating gives CASSFTTGLAKNIQYF.

This clone showed up just once. The chain uses TRBV11-2 and TRBJ1-5; D unresolved. The CDR3 is made up of 14 amino acids. Trimming shortened V by 0 bases and J by 5 bases, and 8 bases separated the two germline ends. Germline V lookup: CDR1 SGHAT, CDR2 FQNNGV. The CDR3 bases are TGTGCCAGCAGCTTAGATAGGATTGATCAGCCCCAGCATTTT. This codes for CASSLDRIDQPQHF.

The chain has TRBV7-2 and TRBJ2-7, with 9 bases identical to TRBD2. The CDR3 loop spans 16 amino acids. The trim removed 5 bases at V and 2 bases at J, leaving 10 bases unmatched. The germline V gene encodes CDR1 SGHTA and CDR2 FQGNSA. CDR3 loop: CASSPISAGGTYEQYF. The CDR3 coding sequence is TGTGCCAGCAGCCCCATAAGCGCGGGAGGGACCTACGAGCAGTACTTC.

CDR3 residues: CASSWGKYEQYF. The CDR3 DNA is TGTGCCAGCAGTTGGGGGAAATACGAGCAGTACTTC. The chain employs TRBV25-1 and TRBJ2-7; D possibly uses TRBD1 or TRBD2 (5 bases each). Trimming removed 5 bases at V and 4 bases at J, with 9 bases between. Per germline, CDR1 MGHDK and CDR2 SYGVNS. This CDR3 has 12 amino acids.

CDR3 in amino acids: CSVVGQGRDTQYF. CDR3 nucleotides: TGCAGCGTTGTAGGACAGGGGAGAGATACGCAGTATTTT. J is TRBJ2-3 and V is TRBV29-1, with 9 bases lining up with TRBD1. Germline CDR1 and CDR2: SQVTM and ANQGSEA. The CDR3 runs 13 residues. Unmatched junction bases numbered 4, after V lost 4 bases and J lost 5 bases.

The V gene is TRBV18, the J gene TRBJ2-7, with D unclear. Trimming took 5 bases from V and 3 from J, leaving 11 bases between them. Germline CDR1 is KGHSH and CDR2 is LQKENI. CDR3 size: 13 residues. The DNA for the CDR3 is TGTGCCAGCTCATCCGGACCGCACTACGAGCAGTACTTC. Its protein is CASSSGPHYEQYF. The full variable domain, in which reference TRBV18 and TRBJ2-7 provide the parts outside the CDR3, is NAGVMQNPRHLVRRRGQEARLRCSPMKGHSHVYWYRQLPEEGLKFMVYLQKENIIDESGMPKERFSAEFPKEGPSILRIQQVVRGDSAAYFCASSSGPHYEQYFGPGTRLTVT.

This chain joins TRBV27 and TRBJ2-6; D gene ambiguous. Germline V gene lookup returns CDR1 MNHEY and CDR2 SMNVEV (reference sequence). Trimming took off 6 bases at V and 0 bases at J, with 6 bases between the two ends. The CDR3 is 14 residues long. DNA of the CDR3: TGTGCCAGCAGCTTCCTCTCTGGGGCCAACGTCCTGACTTTC. Translated, it gives CASSFLSGANVLTF.

This chain links TRBV7-9 with TRBJ1-1, with TRBD1 matching over 8 bases. V shed 1 base, J shed 1 base, and the junction held 2 bases outside the gene matches. The CDR3 consists of 15 residues. CDR1 is SEHNR and CDR2 is FQNEAQ in the germline V gene (reference sequence). CDR3 nucleotide sequence: TGTGCCAGCAGCTTAGTGGGACAGGCGAACACTGAAGCTTTCTTT. It codes for CASSLVGQANTEAFF.

This clone occurred a few times. The chain employs TRBV28 and TRBJ1-5; TRBD1 matches at 7 bases. After removal of 5 bases from V and 9 bases from J, the junction contained 16 bases not matched to a gene. Germline assignment: CDR1 MDHEN and CDR2 SYDVKM. The CDR3 is made up of 16 amino acids. The CDR3 sequence is CASSTPPGQISRPQHF. CDR3 coding DNA: TGTGCCAGCAGTACACCTCCGGGACAGATCTCCCGGCCCCAGCATTTT.

V is TRBV5-5 and J is TRBJ2-7; TRBD2 aligns across 8 bases. The V gene end was trimmed by 4 bases and the J gene end by 0 bases; junction bases not matched to a gene: 15. The CDR3 covers 18 residues. Germline V gene data show CDR1 as SGHKS and CDR2 as YYEKEE (reference sequence). The CDR3 spells CASSGGTSQFSYSYEQYF. As DNA, the CDR3 is TGTGCCAGCAGCGGCGGGACTAGTCAGTTCTCATACTCCTACGAGCAGTACTTC.

The gene calls are TRBV28 and TRBJ1-5, with 9 bases that match TRBD1. The V gene end was trimmed by 8 bases and the J gene end by 7 bases; junction bases not matched to a gene: 6. Germline V lookup: CDR1 MDHEN, CDR2 SYDVKM. The CDR3 length is 13 residues. CDR3 in amino acids: CASLGQGGQPQHF. The CDR3 DNA is TGTGCCAGCTTGGGACAGGGTGGGCAGCCCCAGCATTTT.

The chain recombines TRBV29-1 with TRBJ2-5, with 7 bases aligning to TRBD1. The CDR3 length is 13 residues. Trimming cost V 3 bases and J 1 base; bases outside gene matches: 2. Germline CDR1 reads SQVTM; CDR2 reads ANQGSEA. CDR3 residues: CSVDPGGQETQYF. DNA for the CDR3: TGCAGCGTTGATCCAGGGGGCCAAGAGACCCAGTACTTC.

This clone was detected only a few times. The rearrangement uses TRBV6-6 and TRBJ2-7; D is ambiguous. The germline CDR1 and CDR2 sequences are MNHNY and SVGAGI (reference sequence). V lost 5 bases and J 3 bases, leaving 2 bases between the germline ends. The CDR3 covers 10 residues. For the CDR3, the DNA is TGTGCCAGCAGTGACTACGAGCAGTACTTC. Translating it yields CASSDYEQYF.

This rearrangement joins TRBV18 to TRBJ2-7, with D unresolved. The CDR3 consists of 12 residues. CDR1 is KGHSH and CDR2 is LQKENI in the germline V gene. The ends were cut back, 5 bases at V and 3 bases at J, with 8 bases in the middle. The CDR3 reads CASSSDGYEQYF. The CDR3 nucleotides read TGTGCCAGCTCATCAGACGGCTACGAGCAGTACTTC.

CDR3 residues: CASSSTGTGGTNRFITQQYF. The DNA for the CDR3 is TGTGCCAGCAGTTCAACCGGGACAGGGGGCACTAACAGGTTTATTACTCAGCAGTACTTC. V gene TRBV28 combines with J gene TRBJ2-7; 12 bases are a match to TRBD1. Trimming cost V 4 bases and J 8 bases; bases outside gene matches: 24. CDR3 length: 20 amino acids. CDR1 and CDR2 (germline): MDHEN, SYDVKM.

The table lists this clone with a few counts. This chain links TRBV19 with TRBJ2-1; possible D gene TRBD1, 5 bases. Germline V CDR1 and CDR2: LNHDA, SQIVND (reference sequence). This CDR3 region has 17 residues. Trimming removed 1 base from V and 9 bases from J, with 22 bases in between. Here the CDR3 reads CASSIAGPLQGTSEQFF. CDR3 in DNA: TGTGCCAGTAGTATAGCTGGACCACTCCAGGGCACGAGTGAGCAGTTCTTC.

The chain employs TRBV14 and TRBJ2-5; 8 positions match TRBD2. V dropped 0 bases and J dropped 5; count of bases not matched to a gene: 5. CDR3 size: 15 residues. The germline CDR1 and CDR2 sequences are SGHDN and FVKESK. The CDR3 reads CASSQDRLALETQYF. Written as DNA, the CDR3 is TGTGCCAGCAGCCAAGATCGACTAGCGTTGGAGACCCAGTACTTC.

J is TRBJ2-1 and V is TRBV4-3; 8 nucleotides line up with TRBD2. V dropped 0 bases and J dropped 7; count of bases not matched to a gene: 5. In germline, CDR1 is LGHNA, CDR2 YSLEER. This CDR3 is 15 amino acids long. Here the CDR3 reads CASSQETGGLNEQFF. For the CDR3, the DNA is TGCGCCAGCAGCCAAGAAACGGGAGGGCTGAATGAGCAGTTCTTC.

The chain employs TRBV6-1 and TRBJ2-1; 8 nucleotides align to TRBD2. The CDR3 runs to 15 residues. Unmatched junction bases numbered 8, after V lost 4 bases and J lost 6 bases. CDR1 MNHNS and CDR2 SASEGT come from the germline V gene. CDR3 sequence (DNA): TGTGCCAGCAGTGTAGTAGCGGGGAGCATCAATGAGCAGTTCTTC. Encoded protein: CASSVVAGSINEQFF.

V is TRBV30 and J is TRBJ2-3; D might be TRBD2 (6 bases). Germline CDR1 GTSNPN, CDR2 SVGIG (reference sequence). The CDR3 extends over 12 amino acids. Trimming took 3 bases from V and 7 from J, leaving 11 bases between them. The CDR3 is CAWSGTGYTQYF. DNA for the CDR3: TGTGCCTGGAGCGGGACTGGATATACGCAGTATTTT.

The rearrangement joins TRBV5-4 to TRBJ2-1; 9 nucleotides line up with TRBD2. The CDR3 has 16 amino acids. The germline CDR1 and CDR2 sequences are SGHNT and YYREEE (reference sequence). After removal of 2 bases from V and 7 bases from J, the junction contained 10 bases not matched to a gene. CDR3 nucleotides: TGTGCCAGCAGCTTTGGGCGGGAGGGCCTGAGGAATGAGCAGTTCTTC. The encoded protein is CASSFGREGLRNEQFF.

The chain recombines TRBV5-6 with TRBJ1-6, with 7 bases identical to TRBD1. This CDR3 is 16 amino acids long. Per the germline V gene, CDR1 is SGHDT and CDR2 is YYEEEE. V dropped 4 bases and J dropped 12; count of bases not matched to a gene: 16. CDR3 nucleotide sequence: TGTGCCAGCAGCCCTGATGGGACAGCAACTCGTAAACCCCTCCACTTT. This gives the protein CASSPDGTATRKPLHF.

The table lists this clone with a count of one. The rearrangement uses TRBV27 and TRBJ2-3; 11 nucleotides align to TRBD2. V shed 8 bases, J shed 0 bases, and the junction held 7 bases outside the gene matches. This CDR3 has 16 residues. Germline V gene lookup returns CDR1 MNHEY and CDR2 SMNVEV (reference sequence). CDR3 region: CASYGLAGASTDTQYF. CDR3 nucleotides: TGTGCCAGCTACGGACTAGCGGGCGCTAGCACAGATACGCAGTATTTT.

The chain joins TRBV7-8 to TRBJ2-7, with 9 bases aligning to TRBD1. The V gene's germline CDR1 is SGHVS and CDR2 FQNEAQ. CDR3 size: 14 residues. With V trimmed by 5 bases and J by 4 bases, 6 bases remained unmatched. CDR3 amino acids: CASSQPTGGYEQYF. The CDR3 bases are TGTGCCAGCAGCCAACCGACAGGGGGTTACGAGCAGTACTTC.

This clone came up a few times. The J gene is TRBJ1-5, the V gene TRBV27; D gene uncertain. The CDR3 runs to 14 residues. The germline CDR1 and CDR2 sequences are MNHEY and SMNVEV (reference sequence). V lost 6 bases and J 7 bases, leaving 16 bases between the germline ends. This chain's CDR3 is CASRSVGSLQPQHF. As DNA, the CDR3 is TGTGCCAGCAGATCAGTGGGGAGCTTACAGCCCCAGCATTTT.

The sample holds one count of this clone. V gene TRBV18 combines with J gene TRBJ1-2, with TRBD1 as a possible D gene (5 bases). Germline V gives CDR1 KGHSH, CDR2 LQKENI. V was shortened by 2 bases and J by 8 bases, with 12 bases between the two germline ends. This CDR3 contains 13 residues. The CDR3 loop reads CASSPGREAGYTF. The CDR3 DNA sequence: TGTGCCAGCTCACCAGGCAGGGAGGCGGGCTACACCTTC.

The sample holds one count of this clone. V and J are TRBV7-9 and TRBJ1-4; D unclear. CDR1 and CDR2 (germline): SEHNR, FQNEAQ (reference sequence). The ends were cut back, 1 base at V and 0 bases at J, with 3 bases in the middle. This CDR3 spans 14 amino acids. CDR3 nucleotides: TGTGCCAGCAGCTTAGACGCAACTAATGAAAAACTGTTTTTT. This codes for CASSLDATNEKLFF. Complete variable domain (other parts from reference TRBV7-9 and TRBJ1-4): DTGVSQNPRHKITKRGQNVTFRCDPISEHNRLYWYRQTLGQGPEFLTYFQNEAQLEKSRLLSDRFSAERPKGSFSTLEIQRTEQGDSAMYLCASSLDATNEKLFFGSGTQLSVL.

The rearrangement links TRBV5-3 to TRBJ1-1; tentatively, D is TRBD1 (6 bases). TRBV5-3 is marked as an open reading frame, function uncertain. V was clipped by 6 bases and J by 0 bases, with 15 bases between them. The CDR3 runs 15 residues. CDR3: CARTRRDRLNTEAFF. In DNA form, the CDR3 reads TGTGCCAGAACTCGGAGAGACAGGCTGAACACTGAAGCTTTCTTT.

The chain carries TRBV2 and TRBJ2-7; TRBD1 might be the D (5 bases). The CDR3 consists of 13 residues. Germline CDR1 SNHLY, CDR2 FYNNEI. V gave up 8 bases and J gave up 5 bases, with 16 bases separating them. CDR3 sequence (DNA): TGTGCCAGCTCGCTTCAGGGTCGTAACGAGCAGTACTTC. It codes for CASSLQGRNEQYF.

This chain links TRBV4-3 with TRBJ2-3; TRBD2 might be the D (6 bases). The germline V and J ends were trimmed by 0 bases and 0 bases, with 13 bases remaining between them. CDR1 and CDR2 from the germline V gene are LGHNA and YSLEER. This CDR3 spans 17 amino acids. CDR3 sequence reads: CASSQDRGSYSTDTQYF. DNA for the CDR3: TGCGCCAGCAGCCAAGATCGGGGGAGCTATAGCACAGATACGCAGTATTTT.